Listed below are T cell receptor beta chains from one sample, sequenced in a study. TCRdb independently ran MiXCR on the RT-PCR reads; one entry per CDR3 protein. The data contain 650,000 to 800,000 distinct CDR3 sequences, over 12% of them singletons. The sequenced sample consisted of memory CD4+ T cells from blood. The source of these receptors is a female donor in good health, serving as a healthy control. Both conserved end residues are part of each CDR3. A D gene is named only where the DNA matches it firmly. Rows may omit the clone size; those that give it use once, few, many or a size class.

J gene,V gene,D gene,clone size,CDR3 protein,CDR3 DNA
TRBJ2-1,TRBV10-3,TRBD2,many,CAISVLSRDYHYNEQFF,TGTGCCATCAGTGTCCTCTCCCGGGACTACCACTACAATGAGCAGTTCTTC
TRBJ2-5,TRBV28,TRBD1,many,CASRETGGPETQYF,TGTGCCAGCAGAGAAACAGGGGGCCCAGAGACCCAGTACTTC
TRBJ2-2,TRBV15,.,.,CATSKGGTGTGELFF,TGTGCCACCAGCAAAGGGGGAACGGGCACCGGGGAGCTGTTTTTT
TRBJ1-5,TRBV7-2,.,.,CASSIGGGGNQPQHF,TGTGCCAGCAGCATAGGCGGCGGCGGCAATCAGCCCCAGCATTTT
TRBJ2-1,TRBV9,TRBD2,once,CASCPGGRACNEQFF,TGTGCCAGCTGCCCGGGGGGGAGGGCCTGCAATGAGCAGTTCTTC
TRBJ2-7,TRBV7-2,TRBD2,many,CASTLSGGPYEQYF,TGTGCCAGCACCCTTAGCGGGGGACCCTACGAGCAGTACTTC
TRBJ2-1,TRBV5-1,TRBD2,.,CASSLVGVAGGTNEQFF,TGCGCCAGCAGCTTGGTCGGGGTAGCGGGAGGGACGAATGAGCAGTTCTTC
TRBJ2-5,TRBV6-6,TRBD2,.,CASTGGVPRETQYF,TGTGCCAGCACGGGAGGCGTACCGAGGGAGACCCAGTACTTC
TRBJ2-1,TRBV18,.,.,CASSPPSRVFNEQFF,TGTGCCAGCTCACCACCGTCCAGGGTTTTCAATGAGCAGTTCTTC
TRBJ2-7,TRBV20-1,.,few,CSARDFPLRGTSYEQYF,TGCAGTGCTAGAGATTTCCCTCTCCGGGGGACCTCCTACGAGCAGTACTTC
TRBJ1-1,TRBV27,.,.,CASSTLQGQVGAFF,TGTGCCAGCAGCACCCTTCAGGGGCAGGTCGGTGCTTTCTTT
TRBJ2-3,TRBV28,TRBD2,many,CASGELAGGPDTQYF,TGTGCCAGCGGGGAACTAGCGGGAGGGCCGGATACGCAGTATTTT
TRBJ1-6,TRBV20-1,.,.,CSARDWGRERDSPLHF,TGCAGTGCTAGAGATTGGGGCAGGGAGCGGGATTCACCCCTCCACTTT
TRBJ2-2,TRBV6-5,TRBD1,.,CASAKGARTGELFF,TGTGCCAGCGCGAAGGGGGCGAGGACCGGGGAGCTGTTTTTT
TRBJ2-1,TRBV28,.,many,CASSLIQQNEQFF,TGTGCCAGCAGTTTGATCCAGCAGAATGAGCAGTTCTTC
TRBJ1-2,TRBV11-2,TRBD1,few,CASSPQGASYGYTF,TGTGCCAGCAGCCCACAGGGGGCCAGCTATGGCTACACCTTC
TRBJ2-2,TRBV9,.,few,CASSVAGESWGTGELFF,TGTGCCAGCAGCGTAGCAGGAGAAAGCTGGGGCACCGGGGAGCTGTTTTTT
TRBJ2-5,TRBV30,.,.,CAWSVRNIETQYF,TGTGCCTGGAGTGTACGGAACATAGAGACCCAGTACTTC
TRBJ2-1,TRBV3-1,.,few,CASSRQLGNEQFF,TGTGCCAGCAGCCGGCAGCTAGGTAATGAGCAGTTCTTC
TRBJ1-1,TRBV5-5,.,few,CASSLGTDTEAFF,TGTGCCAGCAGCTTGGGGACCGACACTGAAGCTTTCTTT
TRBJ2-1,TRBV15,.,.,CATSRSTSEQFF,TGTGCCACCAGCAGATCTACTTCGGAGCAGTTCTTC
TRBJ1-2,TRBV29-1,.,.,CSGETGGGYTF,TGCAGCGGAGAGACAGGCGGTGGCTACACCTTC
TRBJ2-5,TRBV24-1,.,many,CATAGTGDWQETQYF,TGTGCCACCGCGGGAACAGGGGATTGGCAAGAGACCCAGTACTTC
TRBJ2-5,TRBV5-1,TRBD1,few,CASSSRTGLQETQYF,TGCGCCAGCAGCTCACGGACAGGGCTCCAAGAGACCCAGTACTTC
TRBJ2-3,TRBV6-2/TRBV6-3,TRBD2,few,CASSYSGLAGGQYF,TGTGCCAGCAGTTACAGCGGACTAGCGGGAGGGCAGTATTTT
TRBJ1-2,TRBV3-1,.,many,CASSQDQSPRWGYTF,TGTGCCAGCAGCCAAGATCAATCACCACGGTGGGGCTACACCTTC
TRBJ2-1,TRBV7-9,.,few,CASSGRSSYNEQFF,TGTGCCAGCAGTGGAAGGAGCTCCTACAATGAGCAGTTCTTC
TRBJ2-7,TRBV10-3,TRBD2,.,CATGLNSYEQYF,TGTGCCACGGGACTAAACTCCTACGAGCAGTACTTC
TRBJ2-1,TRBV20-1,TRBD2,.,CSARDFGLGYNEQFF,TGCAGTGCTAGAGATTTCGGACTAGGCTACAATGAGCAGTTCTTC